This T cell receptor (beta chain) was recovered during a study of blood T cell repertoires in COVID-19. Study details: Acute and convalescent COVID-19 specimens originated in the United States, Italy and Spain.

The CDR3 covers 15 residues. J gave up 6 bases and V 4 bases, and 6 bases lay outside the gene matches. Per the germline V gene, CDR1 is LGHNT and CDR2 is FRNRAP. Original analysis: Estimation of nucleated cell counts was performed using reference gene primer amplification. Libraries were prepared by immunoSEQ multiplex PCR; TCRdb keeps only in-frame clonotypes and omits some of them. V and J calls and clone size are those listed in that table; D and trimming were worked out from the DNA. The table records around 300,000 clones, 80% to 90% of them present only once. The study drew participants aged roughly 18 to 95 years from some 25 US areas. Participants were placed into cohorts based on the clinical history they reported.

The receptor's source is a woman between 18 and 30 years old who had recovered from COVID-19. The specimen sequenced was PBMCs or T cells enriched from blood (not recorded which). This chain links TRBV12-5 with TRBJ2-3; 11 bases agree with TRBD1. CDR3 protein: CASGSQDRGPDTQYF. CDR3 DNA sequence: TGTGCTAGTGGTTCCCAGGACAGGGGGCCCGATACGCAGTATTTT.